The rows below give T cell receptor beta chains drawn from one sample of a study of cytomegalovirus exposure and HLA in healthy donors. Sequenced by immunoSEQ multiplex PCR; TCRdb stores in-frame clones only, minus some. The sample carries about 94,000 clones, about four fifths recorded once. Specimen: PBMCs. The receptors here all came from a human donor in good health. The CDR3 runs from the conserved cysteine through the conserved F or W. A D gene is named only where the DNA matches it firmly. Only some rows state a clone size, as once, few, many or a class for expanded clones.

CDR3	DNA	V	D	size	J	length
CASSIPRTSGRGTGELFF	TGTGCCAGTAGTATCCCCCGGACTAGCGGGAGAGGGACCGGGGAGCTGTTTTTT	TRBV19	TRBD2	few	TRBJ2-2	18
CASSKTGLNQPQHF	TGTGCCAGCAGTAAGACAGGGCTTAATCAGCCCCAGCATTTT	TRBV6-1	TRBD1	.	TRBJ1-5	14
CASSFRSGQRTGVNTEAFF	TGCGCCAGCAGCTTTAGATCGGGACAGAGGACAGGGGTGAACACTGAAGCTTTCTTT	TRBV5-1	TRBD1	few	TRBJ1-1	19
CASSATVNTEAFF	TGTGCCAGCAGCGCCACAGTGAACACTGAAGCTTTCTTT	TRBV7-8	.	.	TRBJ1-1	13
CASSQDRASTEAFF	TGTGCCAGCAGCCAGGACAGGGCTAGCACTGAAGCTTTCTTT	TRBV7-6	TRBD1	.	TRBJ1-1	14
CASRRQGMVNPEAFF	TGTGCCAGCAGGCGGCAGGGAATGGTAAATCCTGAAGCTTTCTTT	TRBV2	.	.	TRBJ1-1	15
CASSRKRFGETQYF	TGTGCCAGCAGTCGAAAGCGGTTCGGAGAGACCCAGTACTTC	TRBV7-8	.	.	TRBJ2-5	14
CASSQDEAANQPQHF	TGCGCCAGCAGCCAAGATGAGGCTGCCAATCAGCCCCAGCATTTT	TRBV4-3	.	few	TRBJ1-5	15
CASSLALSSGNTIYF	TGTGCCAGCAGCTTAGCATTATCCTCTGGAAACACCATATATTTT	TRBV7-2	.	.	TRBJ1-3	15
CASSKQGAYEQYF	TGTGCCAGCAGCAAACAGGGGGCCTACGAGCAGTACTTC	TRBV5-5	TRBD1	.	TRBJ2-7	13
CASSYSIVGTEIF	TGTGCCAGCAGTTACTCGATTGTAGGGACAGAGATCTTC	TRBV6-5	TRBD1	.	TRBJ2-1	13
CASGAKGLEKLFF	TGTGCCAGCGGGGCGAAGGGACTCGAAAAACTGTTTTTT	TRBV6-6	.	few	TRBJ1-4	13
CASSYSPGGGAYEQFF	TGCGCCAGCAGCTACTCCCCCGGCGGGGGGGCGTATGAGCAGTTCTTC	TRBV5-1	TRBD2	.	TRBJ2-1	16